This TCR beta chain was recorded in a study of T cell changes during pregnancy in multiple sclerosis. This CDR3 is 18 amino acids long. Germline CDR1 reads LGHNA; CDR2 reads YSLEER. After removal of 3 bases from V and 5 bases from J, the junction contained 16 bases not matched to a gene. Sequencing was performed with immunoSEQ multiplex PCR; in TCRdb, only in-frame clones are kept and a portion is missing. The sample holds 65,000 to 85,000 clones, roughly nine tenths seen once. The V and J genes are TRBV4-3 and TRBJ1-5; the match to TRBD1 covers 7 bases. Sequencing used peripheral blood, obtained after pregnancy. The source is a female donor with multiple sclerosis, enrolled in a pregnancy study. This CDR3 reads CASSHRPGQVVGYQPQHF. CDR3 nucleotides: TGCGCCAGCAGCCACCGTCCCGGACAGGTTGTAGGTTATCAGCCCCAGCATTTT.